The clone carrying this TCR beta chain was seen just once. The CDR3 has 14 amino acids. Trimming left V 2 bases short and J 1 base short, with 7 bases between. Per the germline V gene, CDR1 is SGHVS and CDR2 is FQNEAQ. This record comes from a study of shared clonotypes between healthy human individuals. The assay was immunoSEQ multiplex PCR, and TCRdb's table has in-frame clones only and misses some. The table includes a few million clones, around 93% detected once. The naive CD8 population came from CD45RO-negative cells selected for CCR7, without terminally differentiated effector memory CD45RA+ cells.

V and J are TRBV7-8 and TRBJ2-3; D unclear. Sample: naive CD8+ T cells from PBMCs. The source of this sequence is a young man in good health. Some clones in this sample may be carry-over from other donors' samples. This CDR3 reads CASSLMLGTDTQYF. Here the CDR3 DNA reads TGTGCCAGCAGCTTAATGCTAGGCACAGATACGCAGTATTTT.